The 24 T cell receptor beta chains in this list originate from one sample, sequenced in a study of cytomegalovirus exposure and HLA in healthy donors. This PCR relied on a set of 60 Vbeta primers and 13 Jbeta primers. Libraries were prepared by immunoSEQ multiplex PCR; TCRdb keeps only in-frame clonotypes and omits some of them. The sample includes about 90,000 clones, 84% of them seen just once. The sequenced sample consisted of PBMCs. Receptors were obtained from a man aged 18 to 30 in good health and CMV-seronegative.

The chain uses TRBV9 and TRBJ2-7, with a tentative D call TRBD1 (5 bases). V was shortened by 0 bases and J by 6 bases, with 19 bases between the two germline ends. CDR1 SGDLS and CDR2 YYNGEE come from the germline V gene. The CDR3 loop spans 16 amino acids. The CDR3 spells CASSVGLGQGSAEQYF. The DNA of the CDR3 is TGTGCCAGCAGCGTAGGTCTTGGGCAGGGTTCGGCCGAGCAGTACTTC.

This chain joins TRBV2 and TRBJ2-3; 7 nucleotides match TRBD2. J was trimmed by 5 bases and V by 10 bases; bases with no gene match: 9. Per germline, CDR1 SNHLY and CDR2 FYNNEI. This CDR3 comprises 13 residues. The CDR3 spells CATLREEGDTQYF. CDR3 nucleotide sequence: TGTGCCACACTCCGGGAGGAGGGAGATACGCAGTATTTT.

The chain recombines TRBV2 with TRBJ2-5; 7 bases are shared with TRBD2. CDR1 is SNHLY and CDR2 is FYNNEI in the germline V gene. V lost 5 bases, J lost 1 base, and 1 base stayed unmatched. The CDR3 has 13 amino acids. The CDR3 bases are TGTGCCAGCAGTCGGGGGGTCCAAGAGACCCAGTACTTC. This codes for CASSRGVQETQYF.

The CDR3 here is CASSLQGYGYTF. The CDR3 region has the DNA TGCGCCAGCAGCTTACAGGGCTATGGCTACACCTTC. The rearrangement uses TRBV5-1 and TRBJ1-2; the D gene is possibly TRBD1 (6 bases). CDR1 and CDR2 (germline): SGHRS, YFSETQ. The V end lost 2 bases, the J end lost 4 bases, and 6 bases lay between the germline ends. The CDR3 extends over 12 amino acids.

V and J are TRBV10-2 and TRBJ2-7; 14 positions match TRBD2. The CDR3 length is 14 residues. Germline V lookup: CDR1 WSHSY, CDR2 SAAADI. With V trimmed by 6 bases and J by 3 bases, 1 base remained unmatched. The CDR3, as DNA: TGCGCCAGCAGCGGGACTAGCGGGAGCTACGAGCAGTACTTC. Translating it yields CASSGTSGSYEQYF.

The chain is built from TRBV2 and TRBJ2-1, with D unresolved. Looked up from germline, CDR1 is SNHLY and CDR2 is FYNNEI. Trimming pared 7 bases from V and 1 base from J, leaving 5 bases between. This CDR3 spans 12 amino acids. The CDR3 DNA follows: TGTGCCAGCACTCGGTCCTACAATGAGCAGTTCTTC. Protein product: CASTRSYNEQFF.

The genes are TRBV5-1 and TRBJ2-1; 15 positions agree with TRBD2. Germline CDR1 and CDR2: SGHRS and YFSETQ. The CDR3 is 17 amino acids. V was pared by 3 bases and J by 8 bases, with 9 bases of the junction left unmatched. The CDR3 loop reads CASSSVGTSGRWYEQFF. Written as DNA, the CDR3 is TGCGCCAGCAGCTCCGTCGGGACTAGCGGGAGGTGGTATGAGCAGTTCTTC.

V usage is TRBV5-8 and J usage is TRBJ1-6; tentatively, D is TRBD1 (5 bases). CDR3 size: 16 residues. The V and J ends lost 3 bases and 0 bases respectively, with 10 bases between them. Germline lookup yields CDR1 SGHTS and CDR2 YDEGEE. CDR3 nucleotide sequence: TGTGCCAGCAGCTGGACGGGGGGCTCCTATAATTCACCCCTCCACTTT. It codes for CASSWTGGSYNSPLHF.

The CDR3 sequence is CASRERGTGTGATGELFF. DNA for the CDR3: TGTGCCAGCAGAGAAAGGGGAACCGGGACAGGGGCAACCGGGGAGCTGTTTTTT. The chain links TRBV6-4 to TRBJ2-2, with 10 positions matching TRBD1. J was trimmed by 5 bases and V by 6 bases; bases with no gene match: 15. The CDR3 runs to 18 residues. Germline CDR1 is MRHNA and CDR2 is SNTAGT.

J is TRBJ2-5 and V is TRBV28, with D maybe TRBD2 (5 bases). The J call is doubtful: the DNA matches TRBJ2-7 better. Per the germline V gene, CDR1 is MDHEN and CDR2 is SYDVKM. The CDR3 totals 12 residues. CDR3 sequence (DNA): TGTGCCAGCACCACTAGCTCCTACGAGCAGTACTTC. Amino acids: CASTTSSYEQYF.

The V gene is TRBV6-5, the J gene TRBJ1-2; 8 bases match TRBD1. The CDR3 spans 14 residues. CDR1 and CDR2 (germline): MNHEY, SVGAGI. Unmatched junction bases numbered 9, after V lost 5 bases and J lost 7 bases. In DNA form, the CDR3 reads TGTGCCAGCAGTACAGGGGGGGGCGCGGCTGGCTACACCTTC. This sequence encodes CASSTGGGAAGYTF.

J is TRBJ1-3 and V is TRBV25-1; 9 nucleotides agree with TRBD1. The last part of the DNA fits TRBJ2-2 better; the J call may be wrong. Germline-derived CDR1 and CDR2 are MGHDK and SYGVNS. CDR3 size: 14 residues. CDR3 residues: CASRDRGNTGELFF. The CDR3 DNA follows: TGTGCCAGCAGGGACAGGGGGAACACCGGGGAGCTGTTTTTT.

The chain combines TRBV5-1 with TRBJ2-7; a weak D match, TRBD2 (6 bases). Trimming pared 7 bases from V and 0 bases from J, leaving 14 bases between. The length of the CDR3 is 14 residues. Germline V gene lookup returns CDR1 SGHRS and CDR2 YFSETQ. In DNA form, the CDR3 reads TGCGCCAGCGGGATCGGGGGTGCCTCCTACGAGCAGTACTTC. This codes for CASGIGGASYEQYF.

The chain employs TRBV28 and TRBJ2-1; D unresolved. The CDR3 covers 14 residues. V lost 2 bases and J lost 2, with 7 bases in between. Germline V lookup: CDR1 MDHEN, CDR2 SYDVKM. CDR3 region: CASSLGSTYNEQFF. The CDR3 nucleotides read TGTGCCAGCAGTTTAGGCTCCACCTACAATGAGCAGTTCTTC.

V usage is TRBV21-1 and J usage is TRBJ2-7; the table's D call, TRBD2, has no DNA check behind it. TRBV21-1 is designated a pseudogene. There are 19 residues in the CDR3. This CDR3 is CASSKALSDIAEWDYEQYF. In DNA form, the CDR3 reads TGTGCCAGCAGCAAAGCGCTTTCCGATATAGCGGAGTGGGACTACGAGCAGTACTTC.

For this clone: The sample holds other DNA sequences that translate to the same CDR3. The chain employs TRBV5-1 and TRBJ2-2, with 12 nucleotides matching TRBD2. The CDR3 runs 16 residues. The germline gives CDR1 SGHRS, CDR2 YFSETQ. V was pared by 4 bases and J by 6 bases, with 7 bases of the junction left unmatched. Written as DNA, the CDR3 is TGCGCCAGCAGCCTAGGACTAGCGGGGTCCCCCGGGGAGCTGTTTTTT. This sequence encodes CASSLGLAGSPGELFF.

The chain has TRBV29-1 and TRBJ1-2, with D uncertain. Trimming cost V 7 bases and J 0 bases, with 15 bases left between them. Germline V gene lookup returns CDR1 SQVTM and CDR2 ANQGSEA. This CDR3 is built from 14 residues. CDR3 DNA sequence: TGCAGCGCCGGACGGGGAGATCCTAACTATGGCTACACCTTC. Residues: CSAGRGDPNYGYTF.

This clone showed up just a few times. This chain joins TRBV7-2 and TRBJ2-7; possibly TRBD1 for D (5 bases). V was trimmed by 0 bases and J by 4 bases, leaving 16 bases between them. Germline loops: CDR1 SGHTA, CDR2 FQGNSA. The CDR3 spans 16 residues. Here the CDR3 DNA reads TGTGCCAGCAGCTTAGCCCTTGTGGCAGGGTCTTACGAGCAGTACTTC. Translation gives CASSLALVAGSYEQYF.

This chain uses TRBV6-4 with TRBJ2-5; D call uncertain. CDR1 and CDR2 (germline): MRHNA, SNTAGT. Trimming pared 4 bases from V and 4 bases from J, leaving 7 bases between. This CDR3 has 12 residues. DNA for the CDR3: TGTGCCAGCAGTGTTTTCCTAGAGACCCAGTACTTC. It specifies CASSVFLETQYF.

This clone was seen once. The chain employs TRBV9 and TRBJ2-3; 7 bases are a match to TRBD1. The CDR3 runs 18 residues. Germline CDR1 and CDR2: SGDLS and YYNGEE. Unmatched junction bases numbered 11, after V lost 0 bases and J lost 1 base. The CDR3 loop is CASSVGRGRQGGTDTQYF. The CDR3 DNA follows: TGTGCCAGCAGCGTAGGTAGGGGGAGACAGGGCGGCACAGATACGCAGTATTTT.

The rearrangement joins TRBV15 to TRBJ2-5; 7 bases map to TRBD1. V lost 4 bases, J lost 2 bases, and 10 bases stayed unmatched. The germline gives CDR1 LNHNV, CDR2 YYDKDF (reference sequence). The CDR3 has 16 residues. CDR3 coding DNA: TGTGCCACCAGCAACAGGGGATTATGGAATCAAGAGACCCAGTACTTC. Amino acids: CATSNRGLWNQETQYF.

This clone has a handful of counts. The rearrangement joins TRBV14 to TRBJ1-1, with D possibly matching TRBD1 (5 bases). The length of the CDR3 is 17 residues. CDR1 is SGHDN, CDR2 FVKESK, per germline. V shed 4 bases and J shed 0 bases, with 18 bases lying between them. CDR3 loop: CASSRRQGITLNTEAFF. In DNA, the CDR3 is TGTGCCAGCAGCCGTCGGCAGGGAATCACGCTGAACACTGAAGCTTTCTTT.

The V call is TRBV29-1, the J call TRBJ1-2, with no clear D. V was shortened by 2 bases and J by 13 bases, with 11 bases between the two germline ends. Germline CDR1 SQVTM, CDR2 ANQGSEA. This CDR3 is built from 10 residues. CDR3 loop: CSVESGHGTF. CDR3 nucleotides: TGCAGCGTTGAAAGCGGTCACGGCACCTTC.

This chain joins TRBV15 and TRBJ2-5; TRBD2 might be the D (5 bases). The V end was cut by 0 bases, the J end by 7 bases, with 9 bases between. The CDR3 consists of 13 residues. Germline assignment: CDR1 LNHNV and CDR2 YYDKDF (reference sequence). The CDR3 loop reads CATSREGVGTQYF. The CDR3 DNA sequence: TGTGCCACCAGCAGAGAGGGAGTAGGGACCCAGTACTTC.